Presented here are 16 T cell receptor beta chains from one specimen sequenced in a study of regulatory T cells in long-lasting Graves disease. Time point described: persistent/refractory GD, antithyroid drugs over 5 years with positive TRAb. PBMC-derived RNA was used for the TCR library. The authors built TCR beta libraries using iRepertoire HTBI primers and Arm-PCR of CDR3 regions. TCRdb recomputed calls from the multiplex PCR reads with MiXCR, one row per CDR3 protein. The sample consists of a few hundred thousand distinct CDR3 sequences, around a fifth of them appearing once. Sequencing was performed on peripheral blood mononuclear cells (PBMCs), taken when the disease was refractory, from a patient treated with antithyroid drugs. Every receptor here comes from a female donor with Graves disease.

This clonotype has at least ten counts. The chain employs TRBV7-2 and TRBJ2-7; TRBD2 agrees at 9 bases. This CDR3 spans 18 amino acids. Germline lookup yields CDR1 SGHTA and CDR2 FQGNSA. Trimming took 2 bases from V and 0 from J; bases not matched to a gene: 11. The CDR3 is CASSLLWTSELFSYEQYF. The CDR3 nucleotides are TGTGCCAGCAGCTTATTGTGGACTAGCGAATTATTCTCCTACGAGCAGTACTTC.

This clonotype was counted a few times. V is TRBV19 and J is TRBJ2-7; tentatively, D is TRBD1 (5 bases). The germline gives CDR1 LNHDA, CDR2 SQIVND (reference sequence). V was clipped by 1 base and J by 2 bases, with 9 bases between them. This CDR3 contains 14 residues. The CDR3 spells CASSIAKGAYEQYF. The CDR3 DNA reads as TGTGCCAGTAGTATAGCTAAAGGGGCCTACGAGCAGTACTTC.

In this sample, this clonotype turned up many times. Here the CDR3 reads CASSTTGQVRYEQYF. CDR3 bases: TGTGCCAGCAGTACTACTGGACAGGTACGCTACGAGCAGTACTTC. The chain couples TRBV28 to TRBJ2-7; 7 nucleotides match TRBD1. V was pared by 5 bases and J by 3 bases, with 10 bases of the junction left unmatched. Germline CDR1 and CDR2: MDHEN and SYDVKM. This CDR3 has 15 residues.

This clonotype was picked up a small number of times. The chain carries TRBV28 and TRBJ2-5; D might be TRBD1 (6 bases). Germline CDR1 and CDR2: MDHEN and SYDVKM. The germline V and J ends were trimmed by 3 bases and 1 base, with 18 bases remaining between them. This CDR3 spans 17 amino acids. CDR3 residues: CASSFWGQAGLQETQYF. Written as DNA, the CDR3 is TGTGCCAGCAGTTTCTGGGGGCAGGCAGGGCTCCAAGAGACCCAGTACTTC.

This clonotype appeared many times. The rearrangement joins TRBV2 to TRBJ2-2, with TRBD2 matching 8 bases. Germline V lookup: CDR1 SNHLY, CDR2 FYNNEI. This CDR3 is built from 15 residues. The ends lost 6 bases at V and 0 bases at J; junction bases unmatched: 3. The CDR3 DNA follows: TGTGCCAGCAGCTCAGCGGGGGCGAACACCGGGGAGCTGTTTTTT. Encoded protein: CASSSAGANTGELFF.

CDR3 amino acids: CSVRLAGKAEQYF. CDR3 DNA: TGCAGCGTCCGATTGGCGGGGAAGGCCGAGCAGTACTTC. The chain uses TRBV29-1 and TRBJ2-7, with D possibly being TRBD2 (6 bases). Germline V lookup: CDR1 SQVTM, CDR2 ANQGSEA. V shed 6 bases and J shed 6 bases, with 18 bases lying between them. This CDR3 has 13 residues.

In its sample, this clonotype was seen many times. The rearrangement uses TRBV2 and TRBJ1-2; 9 positions agree with TRBD1. The CDR3 is 14 residues long. Germline V CDR1 and CDR2: SNHLY, FYNNEI. Trimming took 4 bases from V and 8 from J; bases not matched to a gene: 8. DNA of the CDR3: TGTGCCAGCAGTGTAGTCCGGGACAGGGAAGGCTACACCTTC. Protein product: CASSVVRDREGYTF.

This clonotype was seen repeatedly, ten times or more. V is TRBV10-3 and J is TRBJ1-1; 7 bases are a match to TRBD1. CDR3 length: 13 residues. J gave up 5 bases and V 6 bases, and 6 bases lay outside the gene matches. From germline, CDR1 is ENHRY and CDR2 SYGVKD. CDR3 in amino acids: CAISLRGQTEAFF. CDR3 sequence (DNA): TGTGCCATCAGCTTAAGGGGGCAAACTGAAGCTTTCTTT.

Concerning this clonotype itself: This may be a read error, as it is one base from a much larger clone. The chain employs TRBV24-1 and TRBJ1-2, with unresolved D. The CDR3 consists of 12 residues. Germline V CDR1 and CDR2: KGHDR, SFDVKD. For the CDR3, the DNA is TGTGCCGCCAGTGACCCTCGCTATGGCTACACCTTC. It codes for CAASDPRYGYTF.

V gene TRBV7-9 combines with J gene TRBJ1-1; the D gene is possibly TRBD1 (6 bases). Trimming took off 2 bases at V and 1 base at J, with 11 bases between the two ends. The CDR3 is 15 residues long. CDR1 and CDR2 from the germline V gene are SEHNR and FQNEAQ (reference sequence). The CDR3 sequence: CASSLNRAPNTEAFF. DNA of the CDR3: TGTGCCAGCAGCTTAAACAGGGCCCCGAACACTGAAGCTTTCTTT.

V is TRBV4-1 and J is TRBJ2-5; 9 bases agree with TRBD2. The CDR3 runs 17 residues. V lost 0 bases, J lost 5 bases, and 10 bases stayed unmatched. The germline CDR1 and CDR2 sequences are MGHRA and YSYEKL. The CDR3 DNA follows: TGCGCCAGCAGCCAAGAGGGGCGGGAGGGTATGAGGGAGACCCAGTACTTC. It is translated as CASSQEGREGMRETQYF.

This clonotype was observed many times. The chain is built from TRBV12-3 or TRBV12-4 and TRBJ1-5, with TRBD1 identical over 9 bases. This CDR3 spans 15 amino acids. J was trimmed by 2 bases and V by 5 bases; bases with no gene match: 4. CDR3 nucleotides: TGTGCCAGCAGTACGGGACAGGGAGGCAATCAGCCCCAGCATTTT. It translates to CASSTGQGGNQPQHF.

This sequence joins TRBV7-9 and TRBJ1-1; D gene unclear. The CDR3 has 13 amino acids. The V end lost 3 bases, the J end lost 7 bases, and 12 bases lay between the germline ends. Germline V lookup: CDR1 SEHNR, CDR2 FQNEAQ (reference sequence). CDR3 protein: CASSFTGMGEAFF. The DNA for the CDR3 is TGTGCCAGCAGCTTTACGGGGATGGGTGAAGCTTTCTTT.

This clonotype has a count of ten or more. The chain recombines TRBV12-3 or TRBV12-4 with TRBJ1-1; D not certain. Trimming removed 3 bases from V and 2 bases from J, with 7 bases in between. The CDR3 sequence is 13 residues long. In nucleotides, the CDR3 is TGTGCCAGCAGTTTCAATCGAAACACTGAAGCTTTCTTT. It encodes CASSFNRNTEAFF.

This clonotype was detected ten times or more. V is TRBV6-2 or TRBV6-3 and J is TRBJ1-2; perhaps TRBD1 as D (6 bases). The CDR3 is 14 amino acids. V lost 2 bases and J lost 8, with 15 bases in between. In germline, CDR1 is MNHEY, CDR2 SVGEGT. This CDR3 reads CASSYGTGRNGYTF. Written as DNA, the CDR3 is TGTGCCAGCAGTTACGGCACAGGGAGAAACGGCTACACCTTC.

This clonotype was detected only a few times. One end of the junction does not line up with germline, which may come from a read error. The V and J genes are TRBV6-1 and TRBJ2-5; possibly TRBD1 for D (5 bases). The CDR3 length is 16 residues. Germline CDR1 reads MNHNS; CDR2 reads SASEGT. CDR3 coding DNA: TGTGCCAGCAGTCTCGGATTAGGGGCCGCGCAAGAGATCCAGTACTTC. Its translation: CASSLGLGAAQEIQYF.